Included here is one T cell receptor (beta chain) sequence, with context. This record belongs to a study of blood T cell repertoires in COVID-19. Germline V gene lookup returns CDR1 KGHDR and CDR2 SFDVKD. This CDR3 is built from 15 residues. V was clipped by 4 bases and J by 8 bases; unmatched bases: 6. Produced via immunoSEQ multiplex PCR; TCRdb's table is partial and in-frame only. The profile shows 150,000 to 200,000 clones, around 90% of them singletons. This TCR derives from a young man with acute or convalescent COVID-19. Material for sequencing was peripheral blood. The chain has TRBV24-1 and TRBJ1-4; TRBD1 matches 10 bases. This chain's CDR3 is CATSDPGTGVEKLFF. Written as DNA, the CDR3 is TGTGCCACCAGTGACCCCGGGACAGGGGTCGAAAAACTGTTTTTT.